The present T cell receptor beta chain was sequenced within a study of cytomegalovirus exposure and HLA in healthy donors. PCR involved 60 Vbeta and 13 Jbeta primers. Assay used: immunoSEQ multiplex PCR; TCRdb lists only in-frame clones, some missing. The profile covers approximately 82,000 clones, with about 9.5% appearing a single time and 24% taken by the ten largest. Input material: PBMCs. This clonotype was sampled from a man in his 60s in good health and CMV-seropositive.

The CDR3, as DNA: TGTGCCAGCAGCCCTAGGGGGGGGCTAAATCAGCCCCAGCATTTT. It yields the protein CASSPRGGLNQPQHF. J is TRBJ1-5 and V is TRBV7-9, with D tentatively TRBD1 (6 bases). Germline V CDR1 and CDR2: SEHNR, FQNEAQ (reference sequence). V shed 5 bases and J shed 4 bases, with 15 bases lying between them. The CDR3 extends over 15 amino acids.